The following is a T cell receptor (beta chain) sequence with its context. Antigen specificity is unknown. Time point reported: week 47, end of study. Doses of 300 ug of mutant IDH1 20-mer peptide were given with topical imiquimod. V was clipped by 5 bases and J by 2 bases, with 13 bases between them. The CDR3 consists of 15 residues. From germline, CDR1 is SGHAT and CDR2 FQNNGV. The sample belongs to a study of a mutant IDH1 vaccine in newly diagnosed glioma. For the study at large: Radiotherapy alone preceded vaccination by 4-6 weeks; alternatively, vaccination started with temozolomide cycles. Every participant had undergone radiotherapy, temozolomide, or both before, and most underwent both.

Data came from immunoSEQ multiplex PCR; TCRdb stores just in-frame clones and leaves some out. This table holds approximately 50,000 clones, about three quarters found once. The sample here was PBMCs, taken from a glioma patient whose treatment included an IDH1 peptide vaccine. The rearrangement joins TRBV11-2 to TRBJ1-5; D might be TRBD1 (5 bases). The sequence derives from a woman aged 40 to 55 with glioma. Some clones in this sample may be carry-over from other donors' samples. CDR3 loop: CASSRDPRGNQPQHF. The DNA for the CDR3 is TGTGCCAGCAGCCGGGACCCGCGGGGCAATCAGCCCCAGCATTTT.